Included here is one T cell receptor (beta chain) sequence, with context. The antigen remains unidentified. RNA was extracted and reverse transcribed into cDNA as the sequencing template. Some clones are missing from TCRdb's copy, which holds only in-frame ones; the method was immunoSEQ multiplex PCR. The sample has 45,000 to 60,000 clones; around 97% are singletons. The sample is drawn from a study of CD8+ T cells in alopecia areata. Study-wide points: The study found TCR sharing across patients less clear than in mice, possibly for HLA reasons.

Germline V gene lookup returns CDR1 MNHEY and CDR2 SMNVEV (reference sequence). V lost 6 bases and J lost 14; bases outside the gene matches: 7. CDR3 size: 12 residues. Punch biopsies of lesional scalp, plus peripheral blood, were taken from alopecia areata patients. V usage is TRBV27 and J usage is TRBJ1-6, with TRBD1 matching 7 bases. The specimen comprised CD8+ T cells sorted from blood, sampled at week 0. The receptor comes from a human donor with alopecia areata. CDR3 protein: CASSPTGTTLHF. The CDR3 bases are TGTGCCAGCAGCCCGACAGGGACAACCCTCCACTTT.